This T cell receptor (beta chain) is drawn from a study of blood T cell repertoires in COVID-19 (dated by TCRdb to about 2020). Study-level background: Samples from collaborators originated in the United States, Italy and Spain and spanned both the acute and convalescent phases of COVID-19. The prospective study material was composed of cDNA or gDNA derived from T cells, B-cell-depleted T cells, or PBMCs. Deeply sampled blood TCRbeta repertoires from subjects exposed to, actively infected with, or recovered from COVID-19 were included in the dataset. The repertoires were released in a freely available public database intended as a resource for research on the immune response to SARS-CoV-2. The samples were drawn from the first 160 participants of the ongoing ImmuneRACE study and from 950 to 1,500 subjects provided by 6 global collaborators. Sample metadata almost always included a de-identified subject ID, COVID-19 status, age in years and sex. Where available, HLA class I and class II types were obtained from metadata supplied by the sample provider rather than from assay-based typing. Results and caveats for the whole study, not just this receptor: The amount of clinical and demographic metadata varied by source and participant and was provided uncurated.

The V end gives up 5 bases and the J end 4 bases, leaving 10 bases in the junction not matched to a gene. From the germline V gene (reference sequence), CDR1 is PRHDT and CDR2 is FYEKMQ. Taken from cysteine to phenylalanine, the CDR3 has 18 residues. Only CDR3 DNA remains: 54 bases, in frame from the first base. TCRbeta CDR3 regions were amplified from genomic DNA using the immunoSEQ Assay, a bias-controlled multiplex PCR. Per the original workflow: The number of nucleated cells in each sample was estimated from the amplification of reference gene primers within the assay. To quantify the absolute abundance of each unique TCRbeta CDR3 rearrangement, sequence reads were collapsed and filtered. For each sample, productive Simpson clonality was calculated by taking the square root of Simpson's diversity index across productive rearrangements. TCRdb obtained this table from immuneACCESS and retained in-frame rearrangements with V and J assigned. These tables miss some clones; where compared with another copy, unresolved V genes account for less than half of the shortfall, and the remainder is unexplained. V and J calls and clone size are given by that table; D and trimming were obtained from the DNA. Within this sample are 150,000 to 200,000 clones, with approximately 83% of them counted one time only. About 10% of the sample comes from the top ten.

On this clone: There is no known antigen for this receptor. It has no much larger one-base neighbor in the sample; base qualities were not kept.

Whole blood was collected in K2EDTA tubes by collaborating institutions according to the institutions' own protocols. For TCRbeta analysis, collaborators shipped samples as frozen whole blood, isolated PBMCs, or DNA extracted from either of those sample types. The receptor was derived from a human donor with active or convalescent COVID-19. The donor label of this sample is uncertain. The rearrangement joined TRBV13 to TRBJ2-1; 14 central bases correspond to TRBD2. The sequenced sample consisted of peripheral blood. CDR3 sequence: CASSQKGLAGVGYNEQFF. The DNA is TGTGCCAGCAGCCAAAAGGGACTAGCGGGAGTAGGTTACAATGAGCAGTTCTTC.